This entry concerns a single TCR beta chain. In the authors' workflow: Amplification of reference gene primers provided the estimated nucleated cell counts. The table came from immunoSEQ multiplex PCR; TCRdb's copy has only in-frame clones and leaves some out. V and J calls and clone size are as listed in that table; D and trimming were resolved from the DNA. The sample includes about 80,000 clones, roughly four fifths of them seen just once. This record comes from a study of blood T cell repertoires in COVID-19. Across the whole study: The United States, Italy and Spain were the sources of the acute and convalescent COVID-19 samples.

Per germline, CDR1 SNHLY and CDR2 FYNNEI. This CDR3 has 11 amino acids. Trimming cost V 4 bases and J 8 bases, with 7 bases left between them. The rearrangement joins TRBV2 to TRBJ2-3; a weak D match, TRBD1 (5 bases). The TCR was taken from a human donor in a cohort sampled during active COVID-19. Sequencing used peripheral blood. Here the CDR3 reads CASSAGSTQYF. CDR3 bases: TGTGCCAGCAGTGCAGGGTCTACGCAGTATTTT. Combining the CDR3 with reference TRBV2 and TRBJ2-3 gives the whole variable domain EPEVTQTPSHQVTQMGQEVILRCVPISNHLYFYWYRQILGQKVEFLVSFYNNEISEKSEIFDDQFSVERPDGSNFTLKIRSTKLEDSAMYFCASSAGSTQYFGPGTRLTVL.